This entry concerns a single T cell receptor beta chain. Unique molecular identifiers were present on cDNA, and template switching added a universal primer site. Via MiXCR, TCRdb re-called the 5' RACE reads, giving one row per CDR3 protein. This table has 650,000 to 750,000 distinct CDR3 sequences, 21% appearing once. These data are taken from a study of identical twins. CDR3 length: 12 residues. Germline CDR1 reads LGHDT; CDR2 reads YNNKEL (reference sequence). Between the trimmed V and J ends, which lost 0 bases and 6 bases, there was a span of 6 bases. These sequences were also reported in another study, on T cells expressing NK-cell markers. Per that paper: In the group of eight sequenced donors, seven were HCMV-seropositive and one was seronegative.

The rearrangement joins TRBV3-1 to TRBJ2-7; D gene ambiguous. This TCR was sampled from a woman aged 18-29 years in good health. Sequencing was carried out using PBMCs. CDR3: CASSQDRVEQYF. The DNA for the CDR3 is TGTGCCAGCAGCCAAGATCGGGTCGAGCAGTACTTC.